This T cell receptor (beta chain) emerged from a study of post-analysis software for immune sequencing data. Study at large: Relapsing-remitting, secondary progressive and progressive-relapsing multiple sclerosis courses were included.

Researchers reported that TCR beta cDNA libraries carried unique molecular identifiers. There were about 0.85 to 10 million T cells, and some 500,000 cDNA molecules came from them. Each CDR3 protein is one row after TCRdb ran MiXCR on the PCR reads. The data hold roughly 580,000 distinct CDR3 sequences, with about 44% observed a single time. This clonotype was seen only a few times. Its target is not known. Between the trimmed V and J ends, which lost 7 bases and 1 base, there was a span of 15 bases. Germline lookup yields CDR1 SQVTM and CDR2 ANQGSEA. There are 14 residues in the CDR3. Whole-study findings and limits: TRBV segments more frequent in patients than in controls numbered several and included TRBV5-6, TRBV5-1 and TRBV20-1. A significant reduction in normalized Chao1 diversity was observed in multiple sclerosis patients versus controls.

This clonotype was obtained from a girl aged 10 to 17 with multiple sclerosis. Material for sequencing was blood. V gene TRBV29-1 combines with J gene TRBJ2-3, with D perhaps assigned TRBD1 or TRBD2 (5 bases each). The CDR3 DNA reads TGCAGCGGAGGGTGGGCAGGGCGCACAGATACGCAGTATTTT. Residues: CSGGWAGRTDTQYF.